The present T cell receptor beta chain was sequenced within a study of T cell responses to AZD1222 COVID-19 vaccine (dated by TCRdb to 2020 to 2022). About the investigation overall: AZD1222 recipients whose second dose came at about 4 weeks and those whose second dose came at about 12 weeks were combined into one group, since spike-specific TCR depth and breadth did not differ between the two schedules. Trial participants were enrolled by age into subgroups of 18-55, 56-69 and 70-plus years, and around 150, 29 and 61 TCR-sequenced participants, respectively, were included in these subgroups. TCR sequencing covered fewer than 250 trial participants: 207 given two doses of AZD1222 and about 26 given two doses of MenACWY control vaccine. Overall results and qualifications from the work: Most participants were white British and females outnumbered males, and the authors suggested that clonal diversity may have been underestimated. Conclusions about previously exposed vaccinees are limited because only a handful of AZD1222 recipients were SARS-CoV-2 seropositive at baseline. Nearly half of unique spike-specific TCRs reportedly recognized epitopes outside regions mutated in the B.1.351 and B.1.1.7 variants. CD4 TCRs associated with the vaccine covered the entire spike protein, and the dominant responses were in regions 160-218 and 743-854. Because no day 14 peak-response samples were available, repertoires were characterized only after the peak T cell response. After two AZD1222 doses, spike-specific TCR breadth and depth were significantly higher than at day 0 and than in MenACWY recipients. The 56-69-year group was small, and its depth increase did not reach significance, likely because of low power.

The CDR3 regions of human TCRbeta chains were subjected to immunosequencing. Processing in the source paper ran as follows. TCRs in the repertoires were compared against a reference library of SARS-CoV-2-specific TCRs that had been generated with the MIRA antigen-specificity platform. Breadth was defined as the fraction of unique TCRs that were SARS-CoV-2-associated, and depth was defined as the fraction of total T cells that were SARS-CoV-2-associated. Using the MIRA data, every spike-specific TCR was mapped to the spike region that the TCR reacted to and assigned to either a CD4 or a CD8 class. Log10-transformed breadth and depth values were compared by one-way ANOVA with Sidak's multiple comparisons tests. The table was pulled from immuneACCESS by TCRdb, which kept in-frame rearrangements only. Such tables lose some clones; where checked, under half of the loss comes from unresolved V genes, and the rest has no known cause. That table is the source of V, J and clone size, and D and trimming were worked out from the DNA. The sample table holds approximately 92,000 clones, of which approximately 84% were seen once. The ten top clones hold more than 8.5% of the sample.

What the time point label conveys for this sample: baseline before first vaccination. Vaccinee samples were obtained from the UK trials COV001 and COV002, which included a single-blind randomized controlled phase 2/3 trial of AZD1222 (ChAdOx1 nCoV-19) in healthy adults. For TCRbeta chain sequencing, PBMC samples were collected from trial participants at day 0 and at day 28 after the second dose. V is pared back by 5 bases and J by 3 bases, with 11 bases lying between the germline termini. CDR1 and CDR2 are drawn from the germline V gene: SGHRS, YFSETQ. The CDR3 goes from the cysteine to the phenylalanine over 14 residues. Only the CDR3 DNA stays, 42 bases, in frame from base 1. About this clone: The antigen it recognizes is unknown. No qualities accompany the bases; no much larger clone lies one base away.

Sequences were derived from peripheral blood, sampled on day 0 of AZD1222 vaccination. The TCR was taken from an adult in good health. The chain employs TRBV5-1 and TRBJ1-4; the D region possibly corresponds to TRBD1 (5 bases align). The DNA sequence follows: TGCGCCAGCAGTTCAGGGTTTGCTAATGAAAAACTGTTTTTT. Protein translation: CASSSGFANEKLFF.